Following are 20 T cell receptor beta chains from one sample sequenced in a study of T cells in Graves' hyperthyroidism and ophthalmopathy (dated by TCRdb to about 2019). The library was produced with multiplex PCR. The instrument was an Illumina HiSeq 2000. The TCR beta CDR3 regions were amplified from the RNA transcripts. The first round of RT-PCR for the TCR CDR3 was performed with the HTBI primer set and the Qiagen OneStep RT-PCR kit. TCRdb reworked the public reads: Q25 trimming with fastp, MiXCR clone assembly, productive beta chains retained. CDR3 protein duplicates are merged, each entry listing the most common genes and DNA. The sample contains hundreds of thousands of distinct CDR3 sequences, approximately 15% of them found a single time. The top ten constitute roughly 13% of the sample. Sequenced: blood. The receptors were sampled from a man aged 18 to 30 with Graves' ophthalmopathy.

This clonotype has ten or more counts. V is TRBV5-6 and J is TRBJ2-3; D is perhaps TRBD1 or TRBD2 (6 bases each). Germline V CDR1 and CDR2: SGHDT, YYEEEE. The CDR3 is 17 residues long. V was clipped by 2 bases and J by 2 bases, with 18 bases between them. CDR3 residues: CASSFGPGATVTDTQYF. CDR3 DNA: TGTGCCAGCAGCTTTGGACCGGGGGCTACGGTCACAGATACGCAGTATTTT.

This clonotype showed up many times. The J gene is TRBJ2-5, the V gene TRBV5-1; TRBD2 is a possible D gene (5 bases). The CDR3 loop spans 14 amino acids. The germline gives CDR1 SGHRS, CDR2 YFSETQ. V was cut by 0 bases and J by 6 bases, with 12 bases left in between. CDR3 nucleotides: TGCGCCAGCAGCTTGGACCCGGGGAGTCAGACCCAGTACTTC. Translation gives CASSLDPGSQTQYF.

This clonotype has ten or more counts. The rearrangement joins TRBV12-3 or TRBV12-4 to TRBJ1-1; D call uncertain. V dropped 6 bases and J dropped 0 bases, with 11 bases sitting between them. The CDR3 sequence is 14 residues long. The CDR3 coding sequence is TGTGCCAGCAGCCCTGGACGGCTGAACACTGAAGCTTTCTTT. Its protein is CASSPGRLNTEAFF.

The sample holds many counts of this clonotype. The chain employs TRBV19 and TRBJ2-7; 8 bases line up with TRBD1. The junction had 9 bases not matched to a gene; V was cut back by 6 bases and J by 5 bases. The germline V gene encodes CDR1 LNHDA and CDR2 SQIVND (reference sequence). The CDR3 loop spans 14 amino acids. CDR3 in DNA: TGTGCCAGTAGCCCTTCAGGGGGCGGGGACGAGCAGTACTTC. Its protein product is CASSPSGGGDEQYF.

This clonotype was recorded many times. The chain has TRBV11-2 and TRBJ2-7, with D maybe TRBD2 (5 bases). This CDR3 contains 17 residues. Trimming cost V 0 bases and J 2 bases, with 17 bases left between them. Germline V gene lookup returns CDR1 SGHAT and CDR2 FQNNGV. The CDR3 sequence is CASSLDHQAAATYEQYF. The CDR3 coding sequence is TGTGCCAGCAGCTTAGATCATCAAGCGGCCGCTACCTACGAGCAGTACTTC.

In this sample, this clonotype turned up many times. This chain joins TRBV6-1 and TRBJ1-2; 7 bases align to TRBD1. Germline V lookup: CDR1 MNHNS, CDR2 SASEGT. J lost 3 bases, V lost 3 bases, and 13 bases had no gene match. The CDR3 is made up of 17 amino acids. In nucleotides, the CDR3 is TGTGCCAGCAGTGAGGTACTAACACAGGGGTTTGACTATGGCTACACCTTC. Translating gives CASSEVLTQGFDYGYTF.

In this sample, this clonotype turned up many times. This chain uses TRBV5-1 with TRBJ2-1; TRBD2 agrees at 11 bases. The CDR3 contains 15 residues. From germline, CDR1 is SGHRS and CDR2 YFSETQ. The V and J ends lost 2 bases and 5 bases, in that order; junction bases with no gene match: 3. The CDR3, as DNA: TGCGCCAGCAGCTTTACTAGCGGGGGAGACAATGAGCAGTTCTTC. This sequence encodes CASSFTSGGDNEQFF.

The table lists this clonotype with many counts. The chain combines TRBV28 with TRBJ1-2, with 10 bases that match TRBD1. The V gene end was trimmed by 3 bases and the J gene end by 6 bases; junction bases not matched to a gene: 4. CDR1 and CDR2 (germline): MDHEN, SYDVKM. CDR3 length: 14 residues. The CDR3 nucleotides are TGTGCCAGCAGTTTCCTTGGACAGGGGGATGGCTACACCTTC. Translated: CASSFLGQGDGYTF.

In its sample, this clonotype was seen many times. This sequence joins TRBV7-8 and TRBJ2-7; 12 nucleotides align to TRBD2. This CDR3 is 16 amino acids long. Germline trimming cut 5 bases from V and 0 bases from J; bases unmatched to any gene: 5. Germline loops: CDR1 SGHVS, CDR2 FQNEAQ. The CDR3 here is CASSLGTSGLSYEQYF. The CDR3 DNA follows: TGTGCCAGCAGCCTCGGGACTAGCGGGCTCTCCTACGAGCAGTACTTC.

This clonotype was recorded many times. The chain is built from TRBV7-8 and TRBJ1-2; D possibly corresponds to TRBD1 (5 bases). The germline V and J ends were trimmed by 2 bases and 6 bases, with 19 bases remaining between them. CDR1 is SGHVS, CDR2 FQNEAQ, per germline. The CDR3 totals 16 residues. This chain's CDR3 is CASSLRPGRVGDGYTF. CDR3 in DNA: TGTGCCAGCAGCTTACGGCCGGGAAGGGTAGGGGATGGCTACACCTTC. The entire variable domain, with the rest obtained from reference TRBV7-8 and TRBJ1-2, is as follows: GAGVSQSPRYKVAKRGQDVALRCDPISGHVSLFWYQQALGQGPEFLTYFQNEAQLDKSGLPSDRFFAERPEGSVSTLKIQRTQQEDSAVYLCASSLRPGRVGDGYTFGSGTRLTVV.

Note on this clonotype: A much larger clone is a single base away; this may be a read error. The CDR3 sequence is CAGSMQGGQPQHF. As DNA, the CDR3 is TGTGCCGGCAGTATGCAGGGGGGTCAGCCCCAGCATTTT. This chain connects TRBV27 to TRBJ1-5; 7 bases align to TRBD1. Germline V gene lookup returns CDR1 MNHEY and CDR2 SMNVEV (reference sequence). CDR3 length equals 13 residues.

This clonotype has just one count. The chain uses TRBV20-1 and TRBJ1-6; maybe TRBD1 (6 bases). The CDR3 is made up of 18 amino acids. The ends were cut back, 4 bases at V and 5 bases at J, with 24 bases in the middle. Looked up from germline, CDR1 is DFQATT and CDR2 is SNEGSKA (reference sequence). The CDR3 DNA follows: TGCAGTGCTAAGGTCCCTCAAGTGGCGGGGGCGCATAATTCACCCCTCCACTTT. Amino acid sequence: CSAKVPQVAGAHNSPLHF.

This clonotype was counted ten times or more. The chain recombines TRBV20-1 with TRBJ2-1; D is possibly TRBD2 (5 bases). The CDR3 consists of 12 residues. CDR1 and CDR2 from the germline V gene are DFQATT and SNEGSKA (reference sequence). Trimming took 6 bases from V and 7 from J, leaving 13 bases between them. Written as DNA, the CDR3 is TGCAGTGCCCGCTCACTAGGAAATGAGCAGTTCTTC. Amino acid sequence: CSARSLGNEQFF.

The V and J genes are TRBV7-2 and TRBJ1-1; 7 positions agree with TRBD1. Germline V gene data show CDR1 as SGHTA and CDR2 as FQGNSA. This CDR3 is 15 amino acids long. J was trimmed by 7 bases and V by 1 base; bases with no gene match: 9. The CDR3 DNA reads TGTGCCAGCAGCTTAGATTGGGACAGTTCGTATGAAGCTTTCTTT. It translates to CASSLDWDSSYEAFF.

This chain's CDR3 is CATSSRTGVNTEAFF. DNA for the CDR3: TGTGCCACCAGCTCGCGGACAGGAGTGAACACTGAAGCTTTCTTT. The genes are TRBV15 and TRBJ1-1, with 7 bases aligning to TRBD1. Trimming at V came to 5 bases and at J to 0 bases, leaving 6 bases not matched to a gene. Germline values: CDR1 LNHNV, CDR2 YYDKDF (reference sequence). The CDR3 is 15 amino acids.

This clonotype was seen repeatedly, ten times or more. V usage is TRBV20-1 and J usage is TRBJ1-3, with D hard to call. The CDR3 has 13 residues. Trimming took 6 bases from V and 7 from J, leaving 16 bases between them. In germline, CDR1 is DFQATT, CDR2 SNEGSKA (reference sequence). The CDR3, as DNA: TGCAGTGCCAAGGACGGATCTGTGAACACCATATATTTT. The encoded protein is CSAKDGSVNTIYF.

This clonotype was observed at least ten times. The chain couples TRBV12-3 or TRBV12-4 to TRBJ2-7; TRBD1 matches at 7 bases. The V gene end was trimmed by 3 bases and the J gene end by 3 bases; junction bases not matched to a gene: 5. This CDR3 is 14 amino acids long. The CDR3: CASSFRDSIYEQYF. The CDR3 region has the DNA TGTGCCAGCAGTTTTAGGGACAGCATCTACGAGCAGTACTTC.

The rearrangement links TRBV19 to TRBJ2-6; D may be TRBD1 (6 bases). The CDR3 totals 15 residues. V was clipped by 2 bases and J by 4 bases, with 9 bases between them. CDR1 is LNHDA, CDR2 SQIVND, per germline (reference sequence). DNA for the CDR3: TGTGCCAGTAGTATATCAGGGGTCGGGGCCAACGTCCTGACTTTC. Its translation: CASSISGVGANVLTF.

Many counts were recorded for this clonotype. The rearrangement links TRBV12-5 to TRBJ2-7; no reliable D call. Between the trimmed V and J ends, which lost 0 bases and 0 bases, there was a span of 9 bases. Germline loops: CDR1 LGHNT, CDR2 FRNRAP. This CDR3 has 15 amino acids. The CDR3, as DNA: TGTGCTAGTGGTTTGGTACTAAACAGCTCCTACGAGCAGTACTTC. It is translated as CASGLVLNSSYEQYF.

In its sample, this clonotype was seen many times. This chain uses TRBV30 with TRBJ1-5; the D gene is possibly TRBD1 (6 bases). CDR1 and CDR2 (germline): GTSNPN, SVGIG (reference sequence). V lost 5 bases to trimming and J lost 6 bases, with 14 bases between them. This CDR3 is built from 13 residues. CDR3 sequence reads: CAWSPGAGQPQHF. CDR3 coding DNA: TGTGCCTGGTCCCCGGGGGCGGGTCAGCCCCAGCATTTT.